This entry lists 22 T cell receptor beta chains sequenced from one sample in a study of HIV-infected patients and healthy controls. Whole blood was used without fractionation, so all unsorted peripheral T cells were included. Reverse transcription used around 500 ng RNA and constant-region primers for alpha and beta. Using multiplexing indices, alpha and beta chain libraries were generated apart by chain-specific third strand synthesis. TCRdb reanalysed the 5' RACE reads using MiXCR and keeps one entry per CDR3 protein. The sample gives some 9,900 distinct CDR3 sequences, over 4.5% of which show up once; 14% to 15% is in the top ten. The sample in question was blood, obtained before antiretroviral therapy. The receptors come from an adult with HIV infection.

This clonotype is deemed medium-sized (0.01 to 0.1%). This chain connects TRBV3-1 to TRBJ2-4; no definite D call. Trimming removed 2 bases from V and 0 bases from J, with 5 bases in between. Germline assignment: CDR1 LGHDT and CDR2 YNNKEL (reference sequence). CDR3 length: 14 amino acids. CDR3 region: CASSQQVAKNIQYF. The DNA for the CDR3 is TGTGCCAGCAGCCAACAAGTAGCCAAAAACATTCAGTACTTC.

This clonotype is deemed medium-sized. CDR3 residues: CASSLRGTQYF. The DNA for the CDR3 is TGTGCCAGCAGCTTACGGGGGACCCAGTACTTC. The chain recombines TRBV7-2 with TRBJ2-5; D perhaps matches TRBD2 (5 bases). CDR3 length: 11 amino acids. V was pared by 2 bases and J by 7 bases, with 5 bases between. Looked up from germline, CDR1 is SGHTA and CDR2 is FQGNSA.

This clonotype is medium-sized by share. The chain recombines TRBV29-1 with TRBJ2-3, with D tentatively TRBD1 (9 bases). V lost 7 bases and J lost 2, with 25 bases in between. Germline V CDR1 and CDR2: SQVTM, ANQGSEA. The CDR3 runs to 17 residues. The CDR3 DNA follows: TGCAGCGCGGAGGAAGGTAGCGGGACAGGGATCACAGATACGCAGTATTTT. This translates into CSAEEGSGTGITDTQYF.

The table lists this clonotype with many counts. The chain employs TRBV18 and TRBJ2-7, with 8 bases that match TRBD1. Germline trimming cut 6 bases from V and 9 bases from J; bases unmatched to any gene: 16. Germline loops: CDR1 KGHSH, CDR2 LQKENI. This CDR3 has 15 residues. DNA for the CDR3: TGTGCCAGCTCTCCAGGACAGGGCGATCGATCTCGGCAGTACTTC. Translated, it gives CASSPGQGDRSRQYF. The complete variable domain, with remaining parts taken from reference TRBV18 and TRBJ2-7, reads NAGVMQNPRHLVRRRGQEARLRCSPMKGHSHVYWYRQLPEEGLKFMVYLQKENIIDESGMPKERFSAEFPKEGPSILRIQQVVRGDSAAYFCASSPGQGDRSRQYFGPGTRLTVT.

This clonotype was seen repeatedly, ten times or more. This chain links TRBV5-4 with TRBJ1-1; TRBD1 agrees at 10 bases. Germline values: CDR1 SGHNT, CDR2 YYREEE (reference sequence). CDR3 length: 14 amino acids. J was trimmed by 0 bases and V by 4 bases; bases with no gene match: 0. The chain's CDR3 is CASSDRGLNTEAFF. The CDR3 coding sequence is TGTGCCAGCAGCGACAGGGGGCTGAACACTGAAGCTTTCTTT.

This clonotype appeared many times. The CDR3 here is CASSLEFAGTRVEQYF. The CDR3 DNA follows: TGTGCCAGCAGTCTCGAATTCGCGGGGACCCGGGTCGAGCAGTACTTC. The chain has TRBV28 and TRBJ2-7, with a tentative D call TRBD2 (6 bases). CDR3 length: 16 residues. Germline V gives CDR1 MDHEN, CDR2 SYDVKM. The V and J ends lost 5 bases and 6 bases respectively, with 23 bases between them.

This clonotype is medium-sized. The chain carries TRBV20-1 and TRBJ1-5; D is unresolved. Trimming removed 5 bases at V and 4 bases at J, with 12 bases between. From germline, CDR1 is DFQATT and CDR2 SNEGSKA (reference sequence). The CDR3 covers 13 residues. The CDR3 sequence is CSAASGVNQPQHF. The CDR3 nucleotides read TGCAGTGCTGCGAGCGGCGTGAATCAGCCCCAGCATTTT.

At least ten counts were recorded for this clonotype. The V gene is TRBV2, the J gene TRBJ1-2; D remains unclear. This CDR3 is 12 amino acids long. Trimming pared 5 bases from V and 5 bases from J, leaving 9 bases between. Looked up from germline, CDR1 is SNHLY and CDR2 is FYNNEI. CDR3 sequence reads: CASSPGLYGYTF. The CDR3 nucleotides are TGTGCCAGCAGTCCGGGTCTATATGGCTACACCTTC.

This clonotype was observed at least ten times. This chain's CDR3 is CSAQGFEVNEQFF. In DNA form, the CDR3 reads TGCAGCGCACAGGGTTTCGAGGTCAATGAGCAGTTCTTC. The chain combines TRBV29-1 with TRBJ2-1; possible D gene TRBD1, 6 bases. Trimming pared 7 bases from V and 6 bases from J, leaving 16 bases between. CDR1 is SQVTM and CDR2 is ANQGSEA in the germline V gene. This CDR3 comprises 13 residues.

In its sample, this clonotype ranks as medium-sized. The rearrangement uses TRBV20-1 and TRBJ2-4; no firm D call. The CDR3 length is 15 residues. The germline V and J ends were trimmed by 6 bases and 6 bases, with 21 bases remaining between them. Germline-derived CDR1 and CDR2 are DFQATT and SNEGSKA (reference sequence). The CDR3 loop reads CSALETPTVRNIQYF. The CDR3, as DNA: TGCAGTGCCCTCGAGACGCCAACCGTTAGAAACATTCAGTACTTC.

This chain connects TRBV7-9 to TRBJ2-7, with D tentatively TRBD1 (6 bases). The CDR3 is made up of 13 amino acids. Trimming took 8 bases from V and 3 from J, leaving 14 bases between them. Germline values: CDR1 SEHNR, CDR2 FQNEAQ (reference sequence). CDR3 amino acids: CASRQQGNYEQYF. CDR3 nucleotides: TGTGCCAGCCGCCAGCAGGGGAACTACGAGCAGTACTTC.

The CDR3 sequence is CASSLLSLNGNGETQYF. The DNA for the CDR3 is TGTGCCAGCAGTTTATTATCGCTCAACGGTAATGGAGAGACCCAGTACTTC. The chain uses TRBV28 and TRBJ2-5; D remains ambiguous. Trimming shortened V by 1 base and J by 4 bases, and 19 bases separated the two germline ends. The CDR3 covers 17 residues. Germline CDR1 and CDR2: MDHEN and SYDVKM.

This clonotype has ten or more counts. The J gene is TRBJ1-1, the V gene TRBV20-1; TRBD1 might be the D (5 bases). Trimming removed 2 bases from V and 5 bases from J, with 15 bases in between. The CDR3 loop spans 14 amino acids. Germline CDR1 is DFQATT and CDR2 is SNEGSKA (reference sequence). The CDR3 DNA reads as TGCAGTGCTAGACAGGGTAGGGTTAGGACTGAAGCTTTCTTT. Encoded protein: CSARQGRVRTEAFF.

The genes are TRBV3-1 and TRBJ2-2; D is ambiguous. Germline loops: CDR1 LGHDT, CDR2 YNNKEL (reference sequence). This CDR3 region has 13 residues. V lost 4 bases, J lost 4 bases, and 7 bases lay in between. The CDR3 protein is CASSPDPTGELFF. Here the CDR3 DNA reads TGTGCCAGCAGCCCGGACCCCACCGGGGAGCTGTTTTTT.

The table lists this clonotype with a few counts. The V and J genes are TRBV15 and TRBJ2-1; the D gene is possibly TRBD2 (5 bases). This CDR3 has 14 residues. V was pared by 8 bases and J by 0 bases, with 11 bases between. CDR1 is LNHNV and CDR2 is YYDKDF in the germline V gene (reference sequence). CDR3 loop: CATASWLSYNEQFF. The CDR3 DNA reads as TGTGCCACCGCTAGCTGGCTCTCCTACAATGAGCAGTTCTTC.

The CDR3 sequence is CAWTGGGGYTF. DNA for the CDR3: TGTGCCTGGACCGGGGGGGGGGGCTACACCTTC. This rearrangement joins TRBV30 to TRBJ1-2, with a weak D call TRBD1 (5 bases). The CDR3 spans 11 residues. The V and J ends lost 4 bases and 8 bases respectively, with 11 bases between them. Germline CDR1 GTSNPN, CDR2 SVGIG (reference sequence). The variable domain in full, with the rest retrieved from reference TRBV30 and TRBJ1-2, is SQTIHQWPATLVQPVGSPLSLECTVEGTSNPNLYWYRQAAGRGLQLLFYSVGIGQISSEVPQNLSASRPQDRQFILSSKKLLLSDSGFYLCAWTGGGGYTFGSGTRLTVV.

In this sample, this clonotype turned up many times. The chain is built from TRBV12-3 or TRBV12-4 and TRBJ1-3; a possible D gene is TRBD1 (6 bases). The CDR3 covers 14 residues. With 2 bases removed from V and 8 bases from J, the gap between germline ends came to 13 bases. The CDR3 DNA reads as TGTGCCAGCAGTTTAAAAGGGAAGGGGGACACCATATATTTT. It specifies CASSLKGKGDTIYF.

This clonotype was counted at least ten times. The rearrangement uses TRBV6-6 and TRBJ1-3; TRBD1 agrees at 11 bases. The junction had 5 bases not matched to a gene; V was cut back by 1 base and J by 3 bases. Germline V CDR1 and CDR2: MNHNY, SVGAGI (reference sequence). The CDR3 length is 17 residues. The CDR3 is CASSYWSGTGGGNTIYF. Written as DNA, the CDR3 is TGTGCCAGCAGTTACTGGTCCGGGACAGGGGGTGGAAACACCATATATTTT.

This clonotype was observed many times. The V gene is TRBV7-9, the J gene TRBJ2-7, with a tentative D call TRBD2 (6 bases). V shed 5 bases and J shed 2 bases, with 19 bases lying between them. The CDR3 covers 16 residues. Germline V lookup: CDR1 SEHNR, CDR2 FQNEAQ (reference sequence). CDR3 protein: CASSPYTGTPPYEQYF. CDR3 bases: TGTGCCAGCAGCCCCTATACCGGGACTCCACCCTACGAGCAGTACTTC.

This clonotype is medium-sized within its sample. The V gene is TRBV11-2, the J gene TRBJ2-5; D could derive from TRBD1 or TRBD2 (5 bases each). The germline V gene encodes CDR1 SGHAT and CDR2 FQNNGV. The V end lost 4 bases, the J end lost 4 bases, and 13 bases lay between the germline ends. This CDR3 comprises 14 residues. CDR3 loop: CASSSEGLLETQYF. DNA for the CDR3: TGTGCCAGCAGCTCTGAGGGGTTGTTAGAGACCCAGTACTTC.

This clonotype has at least ten counts. The rearrangement links TRBV20-1 to TRBJ1-2, with 7 nucleotides matching TRBD1. V shed 1 base and J 0 bases; nucleotides not matched to a gene: 11. The CDR3 extends over 17 amino acids. Per germline, CDR1 DFQATT and CDR2 SNEGSKA (reference sequence). In nucleotides, the CDR3 is TGCAGTGCTAGAGGCCGGGAGGGGGCAAACCCTAACTATGGCTACACCTTC. As protein: CSARGREGANPNYGYTF.

This clonotype was seen many times. J is TRBJ1-6 and V is TRBV23-1; D call uncertain. TRBV23-1 counts as an open reading frame of uncertain function. The CDR3 spans 15 residues. Deletions cut 4 bases from V and 7 bases from J, with 14 bases between. CDR3 in amino acids: CASSPLRDGNSPLHF. As DNA, the CDR3 is TGCGCCAGCAGTCCCCTGAGGGATGGAAATTCACCCCTCCACTTT.